This TCR beta chain derives from a study of blood T cell repertoires in COVID-19. Study background: The study drew acute and convalescent COVID-19 samples from the United States, Italy and Spain. Sample material is recorded as cDNA or gDNA derived from T cells, B-cell-depleted T cells, or PBMCs.

This CDR3 has 15 residues. The germline V gene encodes CDR1 SGDLS and CDR2 YYNGEE. V was clipped by 2 bases and J by 7 bases, with 15 bases between them. Per the study methods: The assay estimated nucleated cells by amplifying reference gene primers. Some clones are missing from TCRdb's copy, which holds only in-frame ones; the method was immunoSEQ multiplex PCR. V and J calls and clone size are as listed in that table; D and trimming were resolved from the DNA. Of about 130,000 clones listed, approximately 82% are singletons. What was sequenced was peripheral blood. V gene TRBV9 combines with J gene TRBJ1-4; TRBD1 is a possible D gene (5 bases). The sequence was collected from a man aged 55 to 70 who had recovered from COVID-19. The CDR3 region is CASSVTTEGREKLFF. The CDR3 region has the DNA TGTGCCAGCAGCGTGACGACGGAGGGACGTGAAAAACTGTTTTTT.